The entry that follows covers one T cell receptor beta chain sequence. Its matching antigen is unknown. The donors were members of the approximately 130-subject validation cohort (separate from the approximately 670-subject first cohort). This CDR3 region has 14 residues. Per the germline V gene, CDR1 is KGHSH and CDR2 is LQKENI. V lost 3 bases and J lost 6; bases outside the gene matches: 2. This sample was included in a study of cytomegalovirus exposure and HLA in healthy donors. Findings and caveats of the study: Some TCR beta chains (around 160 of them) were listed as cytomegalovirus-associated.

Sequenced by immunoSEQ multiplex PCR; TCRdb stores in-frame clones only, minus some. The sample holds some 130,000 clones, 70% to 85% seen once. The rearrangement uses TRBV18 and TRBJ2-1, with 10 nucleotides matching TRBD2. Sequences were obtained from PBMCs. The sequence came from a man in his thirties or forties in good health and CMV-seropositive. CDR3 DNA: TGTGCCAGCTCACCCAGCGGGAGGGCCAATGAGCAGTTCTTC. Translated: CASSPSGRANEQFF.